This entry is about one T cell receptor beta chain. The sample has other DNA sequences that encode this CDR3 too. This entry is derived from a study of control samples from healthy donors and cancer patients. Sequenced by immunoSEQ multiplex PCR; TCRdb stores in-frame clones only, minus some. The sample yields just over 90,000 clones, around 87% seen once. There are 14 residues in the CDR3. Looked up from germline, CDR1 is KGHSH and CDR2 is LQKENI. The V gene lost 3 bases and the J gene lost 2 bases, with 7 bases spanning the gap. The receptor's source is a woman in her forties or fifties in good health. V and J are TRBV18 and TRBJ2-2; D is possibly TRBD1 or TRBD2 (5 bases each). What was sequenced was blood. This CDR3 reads CASSPGTNTGELFF. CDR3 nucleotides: TGTGCCAGCTCACCCGGGACCAACACCGGGGAGCTGTTTTTT. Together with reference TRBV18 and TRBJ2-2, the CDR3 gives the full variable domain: NAGVMQNPRHLVRRRGQEARLRCSPMKGHSHVYWYRQLPEEGLKFMVYLQKENIIDESGMPKERFSAEFPKEGPSILRIQQVVRGDSAAYFCASSPGTNTGELFFGEGSRLTVL.